Listed here is a single T cell receptor (beta chain). Its specificity is not known. J gave up 2 bases and V 8 bases, and 10 bases lay outside the gene matches. This CDR3 region has 16 residues. CDR1 is MNHEY and CDR2 is SVGEGT in the germline V gene. For the second PCR, which ran for about 6 to 11 cycles, a sample-barcoded 5' primer and a J-beta primer mix were used. MiXCR, applied by TCRdb to the 5' RACE reads, yields one record per CDR3 protein. Of 350,000 to 450,000 distinct CDR3 sequences in the sample, about half were seen once. This entry belongs to a study of blood T cells in healthy people across ages. Study observations and caveats: The unsorted PBMCs prevented any conclusive comparison of naive versus antigen-experienced cells.

Each donor had 8 to 10 milliliters of peripheral blood drawn. The TCR comes from a man aged 60-69 years in good health. The V and J genes are TRBV6-2 or TRBV6-3 and TRBJ2-3, with 10 bases identical to TRBD2. The specimen sequenced was blood. The CDR3 is CASGGLAVKTTDTQYF. DNA of the CDR3: TGTGCCAGCGGCGGACTAGCGGTAAAGACCACAGATACGCAGTATTTT.